This passage covers 27 T cell receptor beta chains from one sample sequenced in a study of blood T cell repertoires in COVID-19 (dated by TCRdb to 2018 to 2021). The library was obtained by the immunoSEQ multiplex PCR assay. TCRdb took over this immuneACCESS table, retaining in-frame rearrangements with V and J assigned. Such tables are incomplete; in checked studies, under half of the missing clones stem from an unresolved V gene, and the remainder is unexplained. This sample gives some 80,000 clones in total; around 74% of them show up just once. The top ten hold roughly 5.9% of the sample. The sequencing input was peripheral blood. Receptors originate from a woman aged 80 or over with active or convalescent COVID-19.

This clone was detected only a few times. V usage is TRBV4-1 and J usage is TRBJ1-2; D gene unclear. CDR3 length equals 14 residues. Trimming pared 0 bases from V and 4 bases from J, leaving 9 bases between. CDR1 MGHRA and CDR2 YSYEKL come from the germline V gene. The CDR3 reads CASSQDQAIYGYTF. The CDR3, as DNA: TGCGCCAGCAGCCAAGATCAGGCGATCTATGGCTACACCTTC.

V usage is TRBV7-2 and J usage is TRBJ1-2; 8 bases match TRBD1. Germline V gene lookup returns CDR1 SGHTA and CDR2 FQGNSA. Unmatched junction bases numbered 4, after V lost 4 bases and J lost 3 bases. The CDR3 contains 14 residues. The CDR3, as DNA: TGTGCCAGCAGCTCAGGACAGGGTGACTATGGCTACACCTTC. Translating gives CASSSGQGDYGYTF.

This chain links TRBV9 with TRBJ2-1, with D unresolved. V lost 0 bases and J lost 1, with 8 bases in between. Germline loops: CDR1 SGDLS, CDR2 YYNGEE. The CDR3 runs to 15 residues. CDR3 protein: CASSVVPDSYNEQFF. In DNA, the CDR3 is TGTGCCAGCAGCGTAGTACCAGATTCCTACAATGAGCAGTTCTTC.

The gene calls are TRBV28 and TRBJ1-5; D is unclear. The CDR3 runs 13 residues. Germline CDR1 and CDR2: MDHEN and SYDVKM. V was shortened by 6 bases and J by 7 bases, with 13 bases between the two germline ends. The CDR3 reads CASSLNLGQPQHF. CDR3 bases: TGTGCCAGCAGCCTAAACCTCGGGCAGCCCCAGCATTTT.

The table lists this clone with a few counts. The genes are TRBV28 and TRBJ1-2, with unresolved D. Germline loops: CDR1 MDHEN, CDR2 SYDVKM. This CDR3 has 16 amino acids. V was trimmed by 6 bases and J by 7 bases, leaving 24 bases between them. DNA for the CDR3: TGTGCCAGCAGGAGAACGATGTGGGAGTCCGTGTTTGGCTACACCTTC. It encodes CASRRTMWESVFGYTF.

V gene TRBV5-5 combines with J gene TRBJ2-7, with unresolved D. This CDR3 comprises 12 residues. The V and J ends lost 1 base and 12 bases respectively, with 14 bases between them. Per the germline V gene, CDR1 is SGHKS and CDR2 is YYEKEE (reference sequence). Written as DNA, the CDR3 is TGTGCCAGCAGCTTGCCAGGTCTGTATCCGTACTTC. It codes for CASSLPGLYPYF.

The chain recombines TRBV5-1 with TRBJ2-3, with 15 positions matching TRBD2. Germline V gene lookup returns CDR1 SGHRS and CDR2 YFSETQ. Trimming cost V 5 bases and J 3 bases; bases outside gene matches: 4. The CDR3 extends over 16 amino acids. Written as DNA, the CDR3 is TGCGCCAGCAGGCCGGGACTAGCGGGAGGAACAGATACGCAGTATTTT. Encoded protein: CASRPGLAGGTDTQYF.

The rearrangement joins TRBV20-1 to TRBJ1-2; 8 bases agree with TRBD1. The CDR3 is 16 amino acids. From germline, CDR1 is DFQATT and CDR2 SNEGSKA (reference sequence). J lost 0 bases, V lost 3 bases, and 9 bases had no gene match. The CDR3 bases are TGCAGTGCTAGTTCTCAGGGGGCTTCCACTAACTATGGCTACACCTTC. Protein product: CSASSQGASTNYGYTF.

This clone occurred a few times. The chain recombines TRBV28 with TRBJ2-2, with D maybe TRBD1 (6 bases). CDR3 length equals 14 residues. The V gene lost 6 bases and the J gene lost 1 base, with 9 bases spanning the gap. CDR1 is MDHEN, CDR2 SYDVKM, per germline. The CDR3 region is CASRTTGNTGELFF. As DNA, the CDR3 is TGTGCCAGCAGAACGACAGGGAACACCGGGGAGCTGTTTTTT.

This clone has a single count. The J gene is TRBJ1-3, the V gene TRBV5-1; D perhaps matches TRBD1 (6 bases). The length of the CDR3 is 14 residues. The V gene's germline CDR1 is SGHRS and CDR2 YFSETQ. Trimming took off 3 bases at V and 4 bases at J, with 11 bases between the two ends. The CDR3 nucleotides are TGCGCCAGCAGCTCAACAGGGACAGGAAACACCATATATTTT. Translating gives CASSSTGTGNTIYF.

This chain links TRBV2 with TRBJ2-3; 8 bases line up with TRBD2. The CDR3 covers 15 residues. Germline V gene lookup returns CDR1 SNHLY and CDR2 FYNNEI. V was clipped by 8 bases and J by 6 bases; unmatched bases: 13. The chain's CDR3 is CASERGILDLDTQYF. DNA of the CDR3: TGTGCCAGCGAGCGGGGGATCCTAGACCTGGATACGCAGTATTTT.

The chain has TRBV3-1 (or the pseudogene TRBV3-2) and TRBJ2-2, with 14 bases matching TRBD2. Germline loops: CDR1 LGHDT, CDR2 YNNKEL (reference sequence). The CDR3 has 21 amino acids. Losses at the gene ends were 2 bases for V and 4 bases for J; bases not matched to a gene: 15. The CDR3 loop is CASSQNRLAGGGPPGTGELFF. The CDR3 nucleotides are TGTGCCAGCAGCCAAAATCGACTAGCGGGAGGGGGGCCGCCGGGCACCGGGGAGCTGTTTTTT.

The chain is built from TRBV5-1 and TRBJ1-1, with 10 nucleotides matching TRBD1. The CDR3 covers 13 residues. CDR1 is SGHRS, CDR2 YFSETQ, per germline. The V segment lost 2 bases and the J segment 6 bases; nucleotides outside the gene matches: 1. The CDR3 DNA reads as TGCGCCAGCAGCTTTGGGACAGGGGCTGAAGCTTTCTTT. As protein: CASSFGTGAEAFF.

V is TRBV2 and J is TRBJ1-2; 11 bases are a match to TRBD1. Looked up from germline, CDR1 is SNHLY and CDR2 is FYNNEI. The CDR3 sequence is 13 residues long. The junction had 5 bases not matched to a gene; V was cut back by 6 bases and J by 8 bases. CDR3 nucleotide sequence: TGTGCCAGCAGGGGGGACAGGGGGAACGGCTACACCTTC. Its protein is CASRGDRGNGYTF.

The chain recombines TRBV15 with TRBJ2-5; 8 bases are a match to TRBD1. CDR1 is LNHNV and CDR2 is YYDKDF in the germline V gene (reference sequence). This CDR3 region has 16 residues. Germline trimming cut 4 bases from V and 0 bases from J; bases unmatched to any gene: 7. CDR3 bases: TGTGCCACCAGCAAATCGTACAGGGGGTACCAAGAGACCCAGTACTTC. It encodes CATSKSYRGYQETQYF.

The chain uses TRBV7-3 and TRBJ2-5; D possibly corresponds to TRBD2 (6 bases). V lost 5 bases, J lost 4 bases, and 17 bases lay in between. Germline V gene lookup returns CDR1 SGHTA and CDR2 FQGTGA. CDR3 length: 15 amino acids. In DNA, the CDR3 is TGTGCCAGCAGCCAGAGCGGACTGGGGGGAGAGACCCAGTACTTC. It is translated as CASSQSGLGGETQYF.

The V call is TRBV5-1, the J call TRBJ2-5; TRBD2 matches 9 bases. The CDR3 is made up of 16 amino acids. The germline gives CDR1 SGHRS, CDR2 YFSETQ. Losses at the gene ends were 4 bases for V and 5 bases for J; bases not matched to a gene: 12. CDR3: CASSLIAGEVSETQYF. For the CDR3, the DNA is TGCGCCAGCAGCCTTATAGCGGGAGAGGTCAGTGAGACCCAGTACTTC.

The chain employs TRBV5-4 and TRBJ2-5; 11 nucleotides agree with TRBD2. V was pared by 0 bases and J by 5 bases, with 18 bases of the junction left unmatched. Germline loops: CDR1 SGHNT, CDR2 YYREEE (reference sequence). The CDR3 sequence is 20 residues long. The CDR3 is CASSLELGVVVAGGVETQYF. The DNA of the CDR3 is TGTGCCAGCAGCTTGGAATTGGGTGTCGTAGTAGCGGGGGGGGTTGAGACCCAGTACTTC.

V usage is TRBV19 and J usage is TRBJ1-1, with D maybe TRBD1 (6 bases). V lost 4 bases and J lost 0, with 18 bases in between. Germline V gene data show CDR1 as LNHDA and CDR2 as SQIVND (reference sequence). This CDR3 spans 17 amino acids. The CDR3 nucleotides are TGTGCCAGTAGTAGGGGTCACAGGGCCGGGATGAACACTGAAGCTTTCTTT. This codes for CASSRGHRAGMNTEAFF.

The rearrangement links TRBV2 to TRBJ1-4; 7 bases agree with TRBD1. Germline values: CDR1 SNHLY, CDR2 FYNNEI. There are 14 residues in the CDR3. V lost 7 bases to trimming and J lost 4 bases; unmatched junction nucleotides: 6. This CDR3 reads CASKFGTVNEKLFF. CDR3 bases: TGTGCCAGCAAGTTCGGGACAGTTAATGAAAAACTGTTTTTT.

This clone occurred a few times. The chain uses TRBV30 and TRBJ1-6; 7 bases line up with TRBD1. V shed 3 bases, J shed 6 bases, and the junction held 2 bases outside the gene matches. The CDR3 is 13 residues long. The V gene's germline CDR1 is GTSNPN and CDR2 SVGIG (reference sequence). CDR3 sequence: CAWRRDSNSPLHF. The CDR3 DNA follows: TGTGCCTGGAGGCGGGACAGTAATTCACCCCTCCACTTT.

The chain couples TRBV7-2 to TRBJ2-2; 7 bases agree with TRBD1. CDR1 is SGHTA, CDR2 FQGNSA, per germline. The V and J ends lost 8 bases and 6 bases, in that order; junction bases with no gene match: 6. The CDR3 is made up of 13 amino acids. CDR3 protein: CASHRQGSGELFF. The CDR3 bases are TGTGCCAGCCATAGACAGGGTTCCGGGGAGCTGTTTTTT.

This clone was found a few times. This chain joins TRBV5-1 and TRBJ2-7, with D possibly TRBD2 on 6 matching bases. The CDR3 spans 16 residues. Germline lookup yields CDR1 SGHRS and CDR2 YFSETQ. The germline V and J ends were trimmed by 4 bases and 3 bases, with 20 bases remaining between them. In nucleotides, the CDR3 is TGCGCCAGCAGCCTTGGAGGGAATGTAAACAGCTACGAGCAGTACTTC. Protein product: CASSLGGNVNSYEQYF.

The chain links TRBV7-2 to TRBJ2-5; D might be TRBD2 (6 bases). The V gene lost 4 bases and the J gene lost 5 bases, with 17 bases spanning the gap. CDR1 and CDR2 (germline): SGHTA, FQGNSA. This CDR3 is built from 15 residues. As DNA, the CDR3 is TGTGCCAGCAGCTCACGAGGAGGGTGGCAGGAGACCCAGTACTTC. Its translation: CASSSRGGWQETQYF.

CDR3 region: CASLKAVGGNQETQYF. In DNA form, the CDR3 reads TGTGCCAGCCTAAAAGCGGTAGGGGGTAACCAAGAGACCCAGTACTTC. The chain has TRBV28 and TRBJ2-5; D possibly corresponds to TRBD1 (6 bases). Trimming removed 8 bases from V and 0 bases from J, with 19 bases in between. This CDR3 is built from 16 residues. CDR1 is MDHEN and CDR2 is SYDVKM in the germline V gene. The full variable domain, its missing parts supplied by reference TRBV28 and TRBJ2-5, is DVKVTQSSRYLVKRTGEKVFLECVQDMDHENMFWYRQDPGLGLRLIYFSYDVKMKEKGDIPEGYSVSREKKERFSLILESASTNQTSMYLCASLKAVGGNQETQYFGPGTRLLVL.

V and J are TRBV7-2 and TRBJ2-3; 12 bases align to TRBD2. This CDR3 is 19 amino acids long. CDR1 and CDR2 (germline): SGHTA, FQGNSA. Trimming took 1 base from V and 3 from J; bases not matched to a gene: 11. CDR3 sequence: CASSLVPSGGADRTDTQYF. Here the CDR3 DNA reads TGTGCCAGCAGCTTAGTTCCTAGCGGGGGGGCAGATAGAACAGATACGCAGTATTTT.

This clone came up a few times. The V call is TRBV19, the J call TRBJ1-5, with TRBD1 as a possible D gene (5 bases). CDR3 size: 16 residues. V lost 2 bases and J 4 bases, leaving 15 bases between the germline ends. The germline CDR1 and CDR2 sequences are LNHDA and SQIVND (reference sequence). CDR3 DNA sequence: TGTGCCAGTAGTATAACCCCCAGGGTGTTAAATCAGCCCCAGCATTTT. It is translated as CASSITPRVLNQPQHF.